This T cell receptor beta chain was obtained from a study of control samples from healthy donors and cancer patients. This table comes from immunoSEQ multiplex PCR, and its TCRdb copy is limited to in-frame clones, with some not included. The sample includes approximately 140,000 clones, nearly 90% of them seen just once. V dropped 1 base and J dropped 2 bases, with 11 bases sitting between them. The CDR3 loop spans 15 amino acids. Per germline, CDR1 MGHRA and CDR2 YSYEKL. This sequence was found in a middle-aged man with head and neck cancer. Sequencing was done on a sample of PBMCs. The gene calls are TRBV4-1 and TRBJ2-5; tentative D call: TRBD2 (5 bases). The CDR3 loop is CASSQAGKRQETQYF. The CDR3 nucleotides are TGCGCCAGCAGCCAAGCGGGGAAAAGGCAAGAGACCCAGTACTTC.